This T cell receptor beta chain was captured by sequencing in a study of T cells expressing NK-cell markers. About the study: Sorted CD3+CD56-NKG2C+, CD3+CD56+NKG2C- and CD3+CD56+NKG2C+ T cells were the source of the TCR beta repertoires.

Study-wide results and caveats: More than 5 donors showed dominant NKG2C+ clonotypes comprising about 1.0-7.5% of their CD8+ T cells. The CD3+CD56-NKG2C+ fraction was also led by these clonotypes in a few donors.

In generating TCR beta cDNA, 5'RACE template switching with UMIs was used. With the 5' RACE reads reprocessed, TCRdb shows one record per CDR3 protein and no DNA. This table holds hundreds of thousands of distinct CDR3 sequences. Details on this clonotype: The antigen remains unidentified.

Germline V gene lookup returns CDR1 ENHRY and CDR2 SYGVKD. This CDR3 region has 16 residues. The TCR was taken from a woman aged 18 to 69 in good health. The chain couples TRBV10-3 to TRBJ2-2; TCRdb calls TRBD1, which cannot be checked without DNA. The sequencing sample was made of blood T cells: a sorted CD56 or NKG2C T cell subset, CD4+ or CD8+ T cells, or bulk PBMC T cells (not recorded which). CDR3 amino acids: CAISEWGGTNTGELFF.